The entry that follows covers one T cell receptor (beta chain) sequence. Original handling: Reference gene primer amplification gave estimated nucleated cell counts. Profiling relied on immunoSEQ multiplex PCR, and the TCRdb table lists in-frame clones only, not all of them. The D gene and trimming were derived from the DNA, and the V and J assignments and clone size from that table. The table includes roughly 64,000 clones, 86% detected once. This entry belongs to a study of blood T cell repertoires in COVID-19. For the study at large: Both acute and convalescent COVID-19 samples were obtained from the United States, Italy and Spain. PBMCs, B-cell-depleted T cells, or T cells were the source of the cDNA or gDNA that made up the material.

Germline loops: CDR1 SGHNT, CDR2 YYREEE (reference sequence). V lost 3 bases, J lost 1 base, and 14 bases lay in between. This CDR3 has 17 amino acids. This receptor was obtained from a man aged 35-49 years with acute or convalescent COVID-19. Sequencing input: peripheral blood. The chain joins TRBV5-4 to TRBJ1-6; the D gene is possibly TRBD1 (5 bases). In DNA form, the CDR3 reads TGTGCCAGCAGCTCTGGGGCCGAGGCATCCTATAATTCACCCCTCCACTTT. Amino acids: CASSSGAEASYNSPLHF.